These T cell receptor beta chains were read from a single sample in a study of OX40 agonist ivuxolimab in advanced cancers. Using immunoSEQ multiplex PCR, the repertoire was profiled, and TCRdb retains in-frame clones only, with some absent. This table holds about 57,000 clones, about 87% found once. The specimen comprised CD4+ or CD8+ T cells sorted from blood, sampled in a trial of the OX40 agonist ivuxolimab. These receptors were obtained from an adult with an advanced solid tumor such as melanoma, head and neck, liver or kidney cancer. CDR3s include the opening cysteine and the closing phenylalanine or tryptophan. Fields, in order: V gene, CDR3 length, CDR3 protein.

V gene: TRBV30; CDR3 length: 13; CDR3 protein: CAWQGQVGNEQFF
V gene: TRBV28; CDR3 length: 18; CDR3 protein: CASSHRRGLAASTDTQYF
V gene: TRBV7-2; CDR3 length: 14; CDR3 protein: CASSLTSGGDTQYF
V gene: TRBV5-1; CDR3 length: 18; CDR3 protein: CASSLRAGGESSGNTIYF
V gene: TRBV20-1; CDR3 length: 10; CDR3 protein: CSLQGAGYTF
V gene: TRBV6-1; CDR3 length: 14; CDR3 protein: CASRLRGQGTEAFF
V gene: TRBV2; CDR3 length: 12; CDR3 protein: CASSVKSYGYTF
V gene: TRBV6-5; CDR3 length: 14; CDR3 protein: CASSFGQGAVTQYF
V gene: TRBV6-4; CDR3 length: 12; CDR3 protein: CASRRDSRLAFF
V gene: TRBV2; CDR3 length: 14; CDR3 protein: CASSEDVGNQPQHF
V gene: TRBV5-1; CDR3 length: 17; CDR3 protein: CASSLYPGQGADYGYTF
V gene: TRBV23-1; CDR3 length: 13; CDR3 protein: CASSLRGNTEAFF
V gene: TRBV28; CDR3 length: 14; CDR3 protein: CASASWGTGNTIYF